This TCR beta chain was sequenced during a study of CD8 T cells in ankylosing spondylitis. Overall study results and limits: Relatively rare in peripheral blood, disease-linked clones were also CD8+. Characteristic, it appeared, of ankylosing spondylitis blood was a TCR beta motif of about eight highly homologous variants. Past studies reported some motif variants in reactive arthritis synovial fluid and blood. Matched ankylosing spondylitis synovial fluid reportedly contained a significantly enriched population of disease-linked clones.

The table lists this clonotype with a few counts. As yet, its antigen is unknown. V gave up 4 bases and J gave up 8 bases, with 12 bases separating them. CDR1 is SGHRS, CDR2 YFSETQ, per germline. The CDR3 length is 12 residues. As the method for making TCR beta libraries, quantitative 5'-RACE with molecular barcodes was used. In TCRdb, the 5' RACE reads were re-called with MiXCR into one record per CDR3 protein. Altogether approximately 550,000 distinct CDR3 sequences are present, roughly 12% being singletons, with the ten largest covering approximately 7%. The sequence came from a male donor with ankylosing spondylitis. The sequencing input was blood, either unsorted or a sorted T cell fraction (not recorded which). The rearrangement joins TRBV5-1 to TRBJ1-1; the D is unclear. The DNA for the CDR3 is TGCGCCAGCAGCCTCGTCGGCCGGGAAGCTTTCTTT. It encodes CASSLVGREAFF.